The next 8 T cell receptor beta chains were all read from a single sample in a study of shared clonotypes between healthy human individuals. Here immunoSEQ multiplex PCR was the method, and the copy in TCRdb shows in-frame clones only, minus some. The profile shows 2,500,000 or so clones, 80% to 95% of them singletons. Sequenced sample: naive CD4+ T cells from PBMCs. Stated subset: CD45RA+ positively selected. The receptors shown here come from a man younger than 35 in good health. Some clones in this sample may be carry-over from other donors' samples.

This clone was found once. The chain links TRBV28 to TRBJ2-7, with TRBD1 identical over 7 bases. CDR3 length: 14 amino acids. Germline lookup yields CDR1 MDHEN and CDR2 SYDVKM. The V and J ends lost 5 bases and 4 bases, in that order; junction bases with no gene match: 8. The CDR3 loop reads CASSPPGTEYEQYF. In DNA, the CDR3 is TGTGCCAGCAGTCCTCCCGGGACAGAGTACGAGCAGTACTTC.

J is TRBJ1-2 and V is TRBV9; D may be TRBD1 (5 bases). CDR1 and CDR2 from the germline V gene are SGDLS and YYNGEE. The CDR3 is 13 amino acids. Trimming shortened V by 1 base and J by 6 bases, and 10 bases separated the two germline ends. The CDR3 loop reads CASSVQGMDGYTF. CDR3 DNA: TGTGCCAGCAGCGTACAGGGCATGGATGGCTACACCTTC.

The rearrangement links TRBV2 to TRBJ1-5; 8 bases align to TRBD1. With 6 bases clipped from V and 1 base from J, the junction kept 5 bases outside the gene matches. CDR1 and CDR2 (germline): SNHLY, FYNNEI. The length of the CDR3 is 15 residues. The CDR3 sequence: CASRPQGASNQPQHF. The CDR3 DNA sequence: TGTGCCAGCAGACCCCAGGGGGCAAGCAATCAGCCCCAGCATTTT.

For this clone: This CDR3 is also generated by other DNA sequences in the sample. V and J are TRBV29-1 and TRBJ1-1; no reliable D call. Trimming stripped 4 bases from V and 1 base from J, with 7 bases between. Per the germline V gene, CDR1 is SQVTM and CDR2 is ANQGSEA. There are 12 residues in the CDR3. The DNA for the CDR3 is TGCAGCGTTGTTGGGCGGAACACTGAAGCTTTCTTT. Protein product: CSVVGRNTEAFF.

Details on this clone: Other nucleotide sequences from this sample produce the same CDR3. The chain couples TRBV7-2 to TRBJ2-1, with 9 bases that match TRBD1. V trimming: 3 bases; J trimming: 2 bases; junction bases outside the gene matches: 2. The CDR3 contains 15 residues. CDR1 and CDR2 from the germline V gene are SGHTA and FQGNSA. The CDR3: CASSLGQGPYNEQFF. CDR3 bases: TGTGCCAGCAGCTTGGGACAGGGACCCTACAATGAGCAGTTCTTC.

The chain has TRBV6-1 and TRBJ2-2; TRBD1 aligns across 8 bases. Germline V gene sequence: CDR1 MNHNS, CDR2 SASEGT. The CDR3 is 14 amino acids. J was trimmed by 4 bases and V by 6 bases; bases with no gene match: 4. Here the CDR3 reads CASSDRGATGELFF. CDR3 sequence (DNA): TGTGCCAGCAGCGACAGGGGAGCCACCGGGGAGCTGTTTTTT.

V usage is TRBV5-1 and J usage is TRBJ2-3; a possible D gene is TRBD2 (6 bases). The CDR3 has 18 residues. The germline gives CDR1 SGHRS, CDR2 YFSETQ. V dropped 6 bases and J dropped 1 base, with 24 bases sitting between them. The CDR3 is CASMAGLTGDWGTDTQYF. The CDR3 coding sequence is TGCGCCAGCATGGCGGGTCTCACGGGAGATTGGGGCACAGATACGCAGTATTTT.

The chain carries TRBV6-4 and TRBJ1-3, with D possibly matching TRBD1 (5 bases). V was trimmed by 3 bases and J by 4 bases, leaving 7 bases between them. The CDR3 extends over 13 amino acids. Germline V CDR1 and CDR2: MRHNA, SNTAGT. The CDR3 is CASSERQGNTIYF. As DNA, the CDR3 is TGTGCCAGCAGTGAGCGACAGGGAAACACCATATATTTT.